The entry below describes one TCR beta chain. Its antigen is undetermined. The record originates from a study of identical twins. Study observations and caveats: Twin sharing of out-of-frame TCR alpha was underestimated by models in monozygotic pairs. Conclusions came from cross-sectional statistical analysis, not from following the same donors. Clonotypes of the beta chain that were abundant in cord blood carried fewer insertions (memory repertoires showed none).

V lost 2 bases and J 5 bases, leaving 7 bases between the germline ends. The CDR3 has 13 amino acids. Germline assignment: CDR1 LNHDA and CDR2 SQIVND (reference sequence). Unique molecular identifiers were in the cDNA, with template-switch universal primer binding. TCRdb reprocessed the 5' RACE reads via MiXCR and lists one record per CDR3 protein. The table shows about 890,000 distinct CDR3 sequences, with about 12% occurring only once. The data also belong to a second study, concerning yellow fever vaccine responses in identical twins.

The sequence came from a woman younger than 30 in good health. The chain uses TRBV19 and TRBJ1-5; no firm D call. The sequenced material came from PBMCs. CDR3 bases: TGTGCCAGTAGTATACGGAGTGATCAGCCCCAGCATTTT. Protein sequence: CASSIRSDQPQHF.